These T cell receptor beta chains were read from a single sample in a study of naive and memory T cell subsets. TCRdb re-called the UMI-ligation and nested PCR reads through MiXCR, storing one row per CDR3 protein. The sample lists over 110,000 distinct CDR3 sequences, about a fifth seen once, with approximately 0.63% in the top ten. Source material: naive CD8+ T cells from blood. These receptors were obtained from a human donor in good health. Each CDR3 is given with its conserved first and last residue. Each record gives: D gene, clone size, V gene, J gene, CDR3 protein, CDR3 DNA. D genes are given only for firm matches. Not all rows give a size; the values are once, few, many and, for expanded clones, a class.

d_call: TRBD1
clone_size: .
v_call: TRBV19
j_call: TRBJ1-5
cdr3_aa: CASLDRTGLWRNQPQHF
cdr3_nt: TGTGCCAGTCTCGATAGGACAGGGCTCTGGCGCAATCAGCCCCAGCATTTT

d_call: TRBD2
clone_size: .
v_call: TRBV5-5
j_call: TRBJ2-3
cdr3_aa: CASSPQAGESDTQYF
cdr3_nt: TGTGCCAGCAGCCCCCAAGCGGGAGAGTCAGATACGCAGTATTTT

d_call: .
clone_size: few
v_call: TRBV29-1
j_call: TRBJ2-3
cdr3_aa: CSARGHTSTDTQYF
cdr3_nt: TGCAGCGCCAGGGGACATACTAGCACAGATACGCAGTATTTT

d_call: .
clone_size: few
v_call: TRBV29-1
j_call: TRBJ2-1
cdr3_aa: CSARIPLSSYNEQFF
cdr3_nt: TGCAGCGCCCGGATTCCCCTCAGCTCCTACAATGAGCAGTTCTTC

d_call: TRBD1
clone_size: .
v_call: TRBV6-5
j_call: TRBJ2-7
cdr3_aa: CASSYRDRENYEQYF
cdr3_nt: TGTGCCAGCAGTTACAGGGACAGGGAGAACTACGAGCAGTACTTC

d_call: TRBD1
clone_size: .
v_call: TRBV28
j_call: TRBJ1-4
cdr3_aa: CASSLDQGAREKLFF
cdr3_nt: TGTGCCAGCAGTTTAGACCAGGGGGCCAGGGAAAAACTGTTTTTT

d_call: .
clone_size: .
v_call: TRBV7-9
j_call: TRBJ1-1
cdr3_aa: CASSLPNIGAFF
cdr3_nt: TGTGCCAGCAGCTTACCCAACATAGGAGCTTTCTTT

d_call: TRBD1
clone_size: .
v_call: TRBV3-1
j_call: TRBJ1-5
cdr3_aa: CASSQDGPVAGGNNQPQHF
cdr3_nt: TGTGCCAGCAGCCAAGATGGTCCGGTGGCAGGGGGAAACAATCAGCCCCAGCATTTT

d_call: .
clone_size: .
v_call: TRBV20-1
j_call: TRBJ1-1
cdr3_aa: CSALPTVDTEAFF
cdr3_nt: TGCAGTGCTCTACCCACGGTGGACACTGAAGCTTTCTTT

d_call: .
clone_size: .
v_call: TRBV12-3/TRBV12-4
j_call: TRBJ2-3
cdr3_aa: CASTLWGATSTDTQYF
cdr3_nt: TGTGCCAGCACCCTGTGGGGGGCGACTAGCACAGATACGCAGTATTTT

d_call: .
clone_size: .
v_call: TRBV28
j_call: TRBJ2-3
cdr3_aa: CASRVGTTSTDTQYF
cdr3_nt: TGTGCCAGCCGGGTTGGGACCACAAGCACAGATACGCAGTATTTT

d_call: TRBD1
clone_size: .
v_call: TRBV19
j_call: TRBJ2-7
cdr3_aa: CASSTDGTAYEQYF
cdr3_nt: TGTGCCAGTAGTACGGACGGGACAGCCTACGAGCAGTACTTC

d_call: .
clone_size: many
v_call: TRBV27
j_call: TRBJ2-7
cdr3_aa: CASSFGTAYEQYF
cdr3_nt: TGTGCCAGCAGTTTTGGCACTGCTTACGAGCAGTACTTC

d_call: TRBD2
clone_size: .
v_call: TRBV10-3
j_call: TRBJ2-7
cdr3_aa: CAILRTSGRDYEQYF
cdr3_nt: TGTGCCATCCTGAGGACTAGCGGGAGGGACTACGAGCAGTACTTC

d_call: .
clone_size: .
v_call: TRBV24-1
j_call: TRBJ1-5
cdr3_aa: CATSDTGDNQPQHF
cdr3_nt: TGTGCCACCAGTGACACAGGTGATAATCAGCCCCAGCATTTT

d_call: .
clone_size: .
v_call: TRBV20-1
j_call: TRBJ2-7
cdr3_aa: CSARSGRSYEQYF
cdr3_nt: TGCAGTGCTAGGTCAGGGCGATCCTACGAGCAGTACTTC

d_call: TRBD1
clone_size: many
v_call: TRBV6-2/TRBV6-3
j_call: TRBJ1-2
cdr3_aa: CASSADRDYGYTF
cdr3_nt: TGTGCCAGCAGCGCGGACAGGGACTATGGCTACACCTTC

d_call: TRBD1
clone_size: few
v_call: TRBV29-1
j_call: TRBJ1-1
cdr3_aa: CSVDRGWVMNTEAFF
cdr3_nt: TGCAGCGTGGACAGGGGGTGGGTGATGAACACTGAAGCTTTCTTT

d_call: TRBD2
clone_size: .
v_call: TRBV7-8
j_call: TRBJ2-3
cdr3_aa: CASSRSAGGSTDTQYF
cdr3_nt: TGTGCCAGCAGCCGCTCTGCGGGAGGGTCCACAGATACGCAGTATTTT

d_call: .
clone_size: few
v_call: TRBV5-1
j_call: TRBJ1-2
cdr3_aa: CASSLREEGYYGYTF
cdr3_nt: TGCGCCAGCAGCTTGAGAGAGGAGGGTTACTATGGCTACACCTTC

d_call: .
clone_size: .
v_call: TRBV24-1
j_call: TRBJ2-1
cdr3_aa: CATSDSRGNEQFF
cdr3_nt: TGTGCCACCAGTGACTCCCGGGGCAATGAGCAGTTCTTC

d_call: .
clone_size: .
v_call: TRBV2
j_call: TRBJ2-3
cdr3_aa: CASSDWPGTTTDTQYF
cdr3_nt: TGTGCCAGCAGTGATTGGCCGGGGACAACCACAGATACGCAGTATTTT

d_call: TRBD1
clone_size: .
v_call: TRBV4-2
j_call: TRBJ2-1
cdr3_aa: CASSLGQGGNEQFF
cdr3_nt: TGTGCCAGCAGCCTAGGACAGGGCGGCAATGAGCAGTTCTTC

d_call: TRBD1
clone_size: few
v_call: TRBV20-1
j_call: TRBJ2-2
cdr3_aa: CSATGQEHTGELFF
cdr3_nt: TGCAGTGCGACGGGACAGGAACACACCGGGGAGCTGTTTTTT

d_call: .
clone_size: .
v_call: TRBV10-3
j_call: TRBJ1-2
cdr3_aa: CAISVSAASHHGYTF
cdr3_nt: TGTGCCATCAGTGTTTCCGCGGCATCCCATCATGGCTACACCTTC

d_call: .
clone_size: few
v_call: TRBV28
j_call: TRBJ1-5
cdr3_aa: CASSFAQPQHF
cdr3_nt: TGTGCCAGCAGTTTTGCTCAGCCCCAGCATTTT

d_call: TRBD2
clone_size: .
v_call: TRBV12-3/TRBV12-4
j_call: TRBJ2-1
cdr3_aa: CASSHTGWQLAGVNEQFF
cdr3_nt: TGTGCCAGCAGCCACACGGGCTGGCAACTAGCGGGGGTAAATGAGCAGTTCTTC

d_call: .
clone_size: few
v_call: TRBV27
j_call: TRBJ2-1
cdr3_aa: CASSVDIAYNEQFF
cdr3_nt: TGTGCCAGCAGTGTGGACATAGCGTACAATGAGCAGTTCTTC

d_call: .
clone_size: few
v_call: TRBV6-6
j_call: TRBJ2-1
cdr3_aa: CASSHSGYEQFF
cdr3_nt: TGTGCCAGCAGTCACTCAGGTTATGAGCAGTTCTTC

d_call: .
clone_size: .
v_call: TRBV24-1
j_call: TRBJ2-2
cdr3_aa: CATSAGLTGELFF
cdr3_nt: TGTGCCACCAGCGCCGGGTTAACCGGGGAGCTGTTTTTT

d_call: TRBD1
clone_size: few
v_call: TRBV20-1
j_call: TRBJ2-7
cdr3_aa: CSARSPGQLYEQYF
cdr3_nt: TGCAGTGCTAGGAGTCCGGGACAGCTCTACGAGCAGTACTTC

d_call: TRBD2
clone_size: .
v_call: TRBV3-1
j_call: TRBJ2-7
cdr3_aa: CASSPGGLAVSYEQYF
cdr3_nt: TGTGCCAGCAGCCCCGGAGGACTAGCGGTGTCCTACGAGCAGTACTTC

d_call: TRBD1
clone_size: few
v_call: TRBV6-5
j_call: TRBJ2-7
cdr3_aa: CASSTWDRVYEQYF
cdr3_nt: TGTGCCAGCAGTACGTGGGACAGGGTTTACGAGCAGTACTTC

d_call: .
clone_size: .
v_call: TRBV2
j_call: TRBJ2-3
cdr3_aa: CASRGSGPRADTQYF
cdr3_nt: TGTGCCAGCAGGGGGAGCGGGCCGCGGGCAGATACGCAGTATTTT

d_call: TRBD1
clone_size: .
v_call: TRBV5-6
j_call: TRBJ2-4
cdr3_aa: CASSPTGGRQNIQYF
cdr3_nt: TGTGCCAGCAGCCCGACAGGGGGCCGTCAAAACATTCAGTACTTC

d_call: TRBD2
clone_size: .
v_call: TRBV6-2/TRBV6-3
j_call: TRBJ2-7
cdr3_aa: CASSYPTSGSTGQYF
cdr3_nt: TGTGCCAGCAGTTACCCGACTAGCGGGAGTACCGGGCAGTACTTC

d_call: TRBD2
clone_size: few
v_call: TRBV25-1
j_call: TRBJ2-3
cdr3_aa: CASSSTPGLAGPTDTQYF
cdr3_nt: TGTGCCAGCAGTTCGACCCCGGGACTAGCGGGACCCACAGATACGCAGTATTTT

d_call: TRBD1
clone_size: few
v_call: TRBV7-2
j_call: TRBJ2-1
cdr3_aa: CASRNTDRPEQFF
cdr3_nt: TGTGCCAGCAGGAACACGGACAGGCCCGAGCAGTTCTTC

d_call: TRBD2
clone_size: .
v_call: TRBV4-1
j_call: TRBJ2-3
cdr3_aa: CASSQEPAAGGSTDTQYF
cdr3_nt: TGCGCCAGCAGCCAAGAGCCCGCAGCGGGAGGATCCACAGATACGCAGTATTTT

d_call: .
clone_size: .
v_call: TRBV25-1
j_call: TRBJ2-3
cdr3_aa: CASSELQGISADTQYF
cdr3_nt: TGTGCCAGCAGTGAGTTACAGGGAATAAGTGCAGATACGCAGTATTTT

d_call: TRBD2
clone_size: few
v_call: TRBV3-1
j_call: TRBJ2-1
cdr3_aa: CASSQGMGLASYNEQFF
cdr3_nt: TGTGCCAGCAGCCAAGGGATGGGACTAGCGTCCTACAATGAGCAGTTCTTC

d_call: TRBD2
clone_size: .
v_call: TRBV18
j_call: TRBJ2-7
cdr3_aa: CASSPPGLAYEQYF
cdr3_nt: TGTGCCAGCTCACCCCCGGGACTAGCCTACGAGCAGTACTTC

d_call: TRBD2
clone_size: few
v_call: TRBV7-6
j_call: TRBJ2-1
cdr3_aa: CASSLASSGTSAYNEQFF
cdr3_nt: TGTGCCAGCAGCTTAGCTTCGTCCGGGACTAGCGCCTACAATGAGCAGTTCTTC

d_call: .
clone_size: .
v_call: TRBV20-1
j_call: TRBJ2-7
cdr3_aa: CSATSPDSPYEQYF
cdr3_nt: TGCAGTGCTACCAGTCCGGACAGTCCCTACGAGCAGTACTTC

d_call: .
clone_size: few
v_call: TRBV10-2
j_call: TRBJ2-2
cdr3_aa: CASSMAGSYSGELFF
cdr3_nt: TGCGCCAGCAGTATGGCAGGGAGTTACTCCGGGGAGCTGTTTTTT

d_call: TRBD2
clone_size: few
v_call: TRBV7-9
j_call: TRBJ2-5
cdr3_aa: CASSHASGDYQETQYF
cdr3_nt: TGTGCCAGCAGCCATGCTAGCGGCGATTACCAAGAGACCCAGTACTTC

d_call: .
clone_size: .
v_call: TRBV10-2
j_call: TRBJ1-2
cdr3_aa: CASYRAGYTF
cdr3_nt: TGCGCCAGCTACAGGGCTGGCTACACCTTC

d_call: TRBD1
clone_size: few
v_call: TRBV24-1
j_call: TRBJ1-1
cdr3_aa: CATSDGTASNTEAFF
cdr3_nt: TGTGCCACCAGTGATGGGACAGCCTCGAACACTGAAGCTTTCTTT

d_call: .
clone_size: few
v_call: TRBV6-5
j_call: TRBJ1-1
cdr3_aa: CASSRTDNTEAFF
cdr3_nt: TGTGCCAGCAGTCGGACGGATAACACTGAAGCTTTCTTT

d_call: TRBD2
clone_size: few
v_call: TRBV7-8
j_call: TRBJ2-1
cdr3_aa: CASSLKTSGSGDEQFF
cdr3_nt: TGTGCCAGCAGCCTAAAGACTAGCGGGTCTGGGGATGAGCAGTTCTTC

d_call: TRBD1
clone_size: .
v_call: TRBV6-6
j_call: TRBJ2-5
cdr3_aa: CASSSTDRGDETQYF
cdr3_nt: TGTGCCAGCAGTTCCACGGACAGGGGTGATGAGACCCAGTACTTC

d_call: .
clone_size: few
v_call: TRBV29-1
j_call: TRBJ2-3
cdr3_aa: CSVEKMMDRDIDTQYF
cdr3_nt: TGCAGCGTTGAAAAAATGATGGATAGGGACATCGATACGCAGTATTTT

d_call: TRBD1
clone_size: .
v_call: TRBV27
j_call: TRBJ2-7
cdr3_aa: CASSLSISHRGPTYEQYF
cdr3_nt: TGTGCCAGCAGTTTATCGATCTCCCACAGGGGGCCCACCTACGAGCAGTACTTC

d_call: TRBD1
clone_size: many
v_call: TRBV29-1
j_call: TRBJ1-1
cdr3_aa: CSVEGVRSGTEAEAFF
cdr3_nt: TGCAGCGTTGAAGGGGTGAGGTCCGGGACAGAGGCTGAAGCTTTCTTT

d_call: .
clone_size: few
v_call: TRBV9
j_call: TRBJ2-3
cdr3_aa: CASSVVSSPDTQYF
cdr3_nt: TGTGCCAGCAGCGTAGTTTCTTCCCCAGATACGCAGTATTTT